The next 18 T cell receptor beta chains were all read from a single sample in a study of shared clonotypes between healthy human individuals. CD8 cells classed as naive were CD45RO-negative and positively selected for CCR7, excluding terminally differentiated effector memory CD45RA+ cells. Sequencing used immunoSEQ multiplex PCR; TCRdb keeps in-frame clones, though not all of them. Among around 2,000,000 clones listed, about 95% were seen once. The sequencing input was naive CD8+ T cells sorted from blood. The receptors come from a man between 18 and 29 years old in good health.

This clone occurred once. The chain is built from TRBV7-9 and TRBJ1-2; 8 positions agree with TRBD1. Germline V gives CDR1 SEHNR, CDR2 FQNEAQ (reference sequence). Trimming took 8 bases from V and 8 from J; bases not matched to a gene: 7. The CDR3 contains 12 residues. This CDR3 is CASRQGSRGYTF. The CDR3 nucleotides read TGTGCCAGCCGACAGGGGAGTCGGGGCTACACCTTC.

The V and J genes are TRBV4-1 and TRBJ2-5; no firm D call. Germline lookup yields CDR1 MGHRA and CDR2 YSYEKL. The CDR3 length is 13 residues. Trimming cost V 5 bases and J 0 bases, with 7 bases left between them. CDR3 DNA sequence: TGCGCCAGCAGCTCCAGGTACCAAGAGACCCAGTACTTC. Its translation: CASSSRYQETQYF.

The chain uses TRBV7-6 and TRBJ2-1, with 8 bases fitting TRBD2. V lost 4 bases and J lost 4; bases outside the gene matches: 12. The CDR3 runs 17 residues. The germline V gene has CDR1 SGHVS and CDR2 FNYEAQ. Here the CDR3 DNA reads TGTGCCAGCAGCTGGGAGGCCGCGGCTAGCGGGTACAATGAGCAGTTCTTC. Encoded protein: CASSWEAAASGYNEQFF.

This clone was detected only a few times. This chain uses TRBV6-1 with TRBJ2-7, with a tentative D call TRBD1 (6 bases). V shed 7 bases and J shed 2 bases, with 12 bases lying between them. Germline values: CDR1 MNHNS, CDR2 SASEGT. The CDR3 is 13 residues long. The CDR3 DNA reads as TGTGCCAGCACTCAGGGGATCACCTACGAGCAGTACTTC. The encoded protein is CASTQGITYEQYF.

The chain's CDR3 is CASSLPMLTGGRETQYF. Written as DNA, the CDR3 is TGTGCCAGCAGCTTGCCGATGCTGACAGGGGGTCGGGAGACCCAGTACTTC. This chain uses TRBV5-6 with TRBJ2-5; 9 bases are a match to TRBD1. This CDR3 contains 17 residues. Trimming took 1 base from V and 5 from J; bases not matched to a gene: 12. Germline V gene lookup returns CDR1 SGHDT and CDR2 YYEEEE.

The rearrangement uses TRBV7-9 and TRBJ1-2; perhaps TRBD1 as D (5 bases). CDR3 length: 13 residues. Between the trimmed V and J ends, which lost 7 bases and 5 bases, there was a span of 14 bases. Germline CDR1 and CDR2: SEHNR and FQNEAQ (reference sequence). For the CDR3, the DNA is TGTGCCAGCACATTCGGGGCGGGTTATGGCTACACCTTC. Translating gives CASTFGAGYGYTF.

With regard to this clone: Different DNA sequences within this sample yield the same CDR3. CDR3 nucleotide sequence: TGTGCCAGCAGTTACGGGGGTAGCAATCAGCCCCAGCATTTT. Residues: CASSYGGSNQPQHF. The chain is built from TRBV6-5 and TRBJ1-5, with a possible D match to TRBD1 (5 bases). There are 14 residues in the CDR3. Germline V gene lookup returns CDR1 MNHEY and CDR2 SVGAGI. V lost 2 bases and J 0 bases, leaving 5 bases between the germline ends.

V gene TRBV5-1 combines with J gene TRBJ2-1; 9 nucleotides align to TRBD1. The J segment lost 12 bases and the V segment lost 0 bases, leaving 13 bases of the junction unmatched. Germline V gene data show CDR1 as SGHRS and CDR2 as YFSETQ. The CDR3 has 16 residues. The CDR3 loop reads CASSLAGQGLRMVQFF. CDR3 DNA sequence: TGCGCCAGCAGCTTGGCGGGACAGGGCTTACGGATGGTGCAGTTCTTC.

The chain uses TRBV4-1 and TRBJ1-1, with D hard to call. Between the trimmed V and J ends, which lost 3 bases and 4 bases, there was a span of 9 bases. The CDR3 is 13 amino acids. Germline-derived CDR1 and CDR2 are MGHRA and YSYEKL. The CDR3 DNA reads TGCGCCAGCAGCCACGTAGGCGGCACTGAAGCTTTCTTT. This gives the protein CASSHVGGTEAFF.

For this clone: Other DNA sequences in the same sample also yield this CDR3. The chain joins TRBV7-9 to TRBJ2-7; D is perhaps TRBD1 (5 bases). V shed 5 bases and J shed 3 bases, with 11 bases lying between them. The CDR3 contains 13 residues. Looked up from germline, CDR1 is SEHNR and CDR2 is FQNEAQ (reference sequence). The CDR3 spells CASSPPTGYEQYF. CDR3 coding DNA: TGTGCCAGCAGCCCCCCCACAGGCTACGAGCAGTACTTC.

This chain links TRBV4-1 with TRBJ2-3; 8 bases agree with TRBD2. The trim removed 3 bases at V and 0 bases at J, leaving 5 bases unmatched. Germline V CDR1 and CDR2: MGHRA, YSYEKL. The CDR3 has 16 residues. The CDR3 reads CASSHPLAVSTDTQYF. For the CDR3, the DNA is TGCGCCAGCAGCCACCCACTAGCGGTTAGCACAGATACGCAGTATTTT.

The rearrangement links TRBV4-1 to TRBJ2-1, with a tentative D call TRBD1 (6 bases). The CDR3 extends over 16 amino acids. CDR1 and CDR2 (germline): MGHRA, YSYEKL. Deletions cut 0 bases from V and 5 bases from J, with 14 bases between. The CDR3 sequence: CASSQDLGARHNEQFF. As DNA, the CDR3 is TGCGCCAGCAGCCAAGATCTGGGGGCACGCCACAATGAGCAGTTCTTC.

This chain joins TRBV5-6 and TRBJ1-1; no clear D. Germline assignment: CDR1 SGHDT and CDR2 YYEEEE. This CDR3 contains 12 residues. The V end lost 0 bases, the J end lost 6 bases, and 6 bases lay between the germline ends. CDR3 DNA: TGTGCCAGCAGCTTGGTGCGGGCTGAAGCTTTCTTT. It specifies CASSLVRAEAFF. The variable domain in full, with the rest retrieved from reference TRBV5-6 and TRBJ1-1, is DAGVTQSPTHLIKTRGQQVTLRCSPKSGHDTVSWYQQALGQGPQFIFQYYEEEERQRGNFPDRFSGHQFPNYSSELNVNALLLGDSALYLCASSLVRAEAFFGQGTRLTVV.

The V call is TRBV11-2, the J call TRBJ2-1; 10 nucleotides match TRBD2. Germline-derived CDR1 and CDR2 are SGHAT and FQNNGV. This CDR3 contains 17 residues. V trimming: 2 bases; J trimming: 3 bases; junction bases outside the gene matches: 7. As DNA, the CDR3 is TGTGCCAGCAGCTTAAAACCCCCTAGCGGGAGCTACAATGAGCAGTTCTTC. Amino acids: CASSLKPPSGSYNEQFF.

V and J are TRBV29-1 and TRBJ2-7; TRBD1 might be the D (6 bases). Trimming left V 4 bases short and J 2 bases short, with 15 bases between. Germline CDR1 SQVTM, CDR2 ANQGSEA. The CDR3 covers 14 residues. The CDR3 sequence is CSVAGTGQTYEQYF. For the CDR3, the DNA is TGCAGCGTTGCGGGAACGGGACAAACCTACGAGCAGTACTTC.

This clone was found once. The V and J genes are TRBV19 and TRBJ1-5; the D is unclear. Trimming pared 1 base from V and 0 bases from J, leaving 10 bases between. Germline values: CDR1 LNHDA, CDR2 SQIVND (reference sequence). CDR3 length: 16 residues. CDR3 DNA: TGTGCCAGTAGTATAGCAACGCAATATAGCAATCAGCCCCAGCATTTT. Protein sequence: CASSIATQYSNQPQHF.

The CDR3 protein is CASSQTSTGGTETQYF. The CDR3 DNA is TGCGCCAGCAGCCAAACCTCGACAGGAGGGACAGAGACCCAGTACTTC. V usage is TRBV4-1 and J usage is TRBJ2-5; the D call may be TRBD1 or TRBD2 (6 bases each). Trimming stripped 2 bases from V and 4 bases from J, with 17 bases between. The CDR3 has 16 residues. Germline-derived CDR1 and CDR2 are MGHRA and YSYEKL.

The count of this clone is one. The chain carries TRBV11-3 and TRBJ2-2; the D gene is possibly TRBD2 (5 bases). This CDR3 spans 16 amino acids. The V end lost 0 bases, the J end lost 1 base, and 9 bases lay between the germline ends. CDR1 SGHNT and CDR2 YENEEA come from the germline V gene. This chain's CDR3 is CASSLDPGLNTGELFF. The CDR3 DNA reads TGTGCCAGCAGCTTAGATCCCGGACTGAACACCGGGGAGCTGTTTTTT.